This TCR beta chain was identified in a study of Tregs in tolerant kidney transplant recipients. CD4+CD25+CD127- Tregs, CD4+CD25- non-Tregs, CD4 and CD8 cells were sorted. Details on this clone: The antigen is unknown. The read ends 3 residues shy of where the CDR3 ends; the end is completed using the germline J gene.

TCRdb's table, derived via immunoSEQ multiplex PCR, lists solely in-frame clones and lacks some. This listing includes 30,000 or so clones. Study-level findings and limits: For some patients, primers changed over time, blocking nucleotide-level comparison. Tolerant patients' donor-specific Tregs expanded beyond overall Tregs, suggesting antigen-driven growth. Expanding Tregs on activated donor B cells appeared to best identify donor-specific TCRbeta clones.

Germline V gene data show CDR1 as KGHSH and CDR2 as LQKENI. The CDR3 has 14 residues. The germline V and J ends were trimmed by 2 bases and 3 bases, with 11 bases remaining between them. The TCR was taken from a human donor who received a combined kidney and bone marrow transplant. The sample here was CD8+ T cells from blood, taken before the transplant. This rearrangement joins TRBV18 to TRBJ2-7; no definite D call. The CDR3 DNA, read in part, is TGTGCCAGCTCACCAGTTAGTGGTCGCTACGAG. This codes for CASSPVSGRYE. The CDR3 reads in full as CASSPVSGRYEQYF.